This T cell receptor (beta chain) derives from a study of T cell repertoires in cytomegalovirus infection. For the study at large: From public TCR beta signatures came an indication of both CMV infection and matching HLA type.

Using its own MiXCR run on the reads, TCRdb lists one record per CDR3 protein. Among roughly 230,000 distinct CDR3 sequences listed, 20% to 25% were seen once. Overall study findings and caveats: HLA-C-restricted CMV clonotypes gave the most frequent clonotype in two of eight donors. There were carriers of CMV plus the relevant HLA, and cumulative public TCR beta family frequency identified them.

About this clonotype: Its matching antigen is unknown. This may come from a read error, since a much larger clone is one base off.

CDR3 length equals 14 residues. V lost 5 bases and J 2 bases, leaving 10 bases between the germline ends. Germline CDR1 is SGHTA and CDR2 is FQGNSA. This chain uses TRBV7-2 with TRBJ1-5; a possible D gene is TRBD1 (5 bases). The sequencing sample was made of CD8+ T cells from PBMCs. This TCR was recovered from a human donor in good health (CMV status not recorded). Some clones in this sample may be carry-over from other donors' samples. Written as DNA, the CDR3 is TGTGCCAGCAGCCTGGGGGACGGCAATCAGCCCCAGCATTTT. It yields the protein CASSLGDGNQPQHF.